One and the same sample provided the 29 T cell receptor beta chains below, sequenced in a study of beta chain features in type 1 diabetes. Points from the study as a whole: Within each of all four CD4+ subsets, Type 1 diabetes patients had TCRB CDR3s that were moderately but significantly shorter.

The investigators reverse transcribed all of the isolated RNA, so they sequenced expressed TCRB transcripts. Libraries were prepared by immunoSEQ multiplex PCR; TCRdb keeps only in-frame clonotypes and omits some of them. This repertoire shows nearly 700,000 clones, roughly 13% found once; its top ten account for about 0.02%. The antigens of these receptors remain unknown. What was sequenced was naive CD4+ T cells from blood. The receptors come from a young man with type 1 diabetes.

V gene TRBV7-8 combines with J gene TRBJ2-5; 7 bases agree with TRBD2. The V segment lost 3 bases and the J segment 2 bases; nucleotides outside the gene matches: 3. CDR1 and CDR2 from the germline V gene are SGHVS and FQNEAQ. The CDR3 spans 14 residues. The CDR3 DNA reads as TGTGCCAGCAGCTTGAGCGGGGTTCAAGAGACCCAGTACTTC. Residues: CASSLSGVQETQYF.

This clone was seen a handful of times. This chain uses TRBV5-1 with TRBJ2-7; a possible D gene is TRBD2 (7 bases). The CDR3 is made up of 15 amino acids. The V gene lost 0 bases and the J gene lost 2 bases, with 12 bases spanning the gap. Germline V gene sequence: CDR1 SGHRS, CDR2 YFSETQ. Written as DNA, the CDR3 is TGCGCCAGCAGCTTGGGGGGGGGCTTGACCTACGAGCAGTACTTC. Translated: CASSLGGGLTYEQYF.

Only one count was recorded for this clone. V gene TRBV2 combines with J gene TRBJ2-4, with TRBD1 matching over 8 bases. V shed 5 bases, J shed 2 bases, and the junction held 8 bases outside the gene matches. Germline CDR1 is SNHLY and CDR2 is FYNNEI. The CDR3 runs to 16 residues. CDR3 region: CASSPGTGGTKNIQYF. The CDR3, as DNA: TGTGCCAGCAGTCCCGGGACAGGAGGGACCAAAAACATTCAGTACTTC.

CDR3 loop: CASSVVGQGSNYGYTF. The CDR3 DNA reads as TGTGCCAGCAGCGTAGTTGGACAGGGGAGTAACTATGGCTACACCTTC. The rearrangement joins TRBV9 to TRBJ1-2; 9 bases agree with TRBD1. V shed 0 bases and J 1 base; nucleotides not matched to a gene: 4. This CDR3 region has 16 residues. Germline loops: CDR1 SGDLS, CDR2 YYNGEE.

This clone was picked up a small number of times. The rearrangement links TRBV28 to TRBJ1-2; 10 bases are shared with TRBD1. After removal of 5 bases from V and 7 bases from J, the junction contained 10 bases not matched to a gene. The CDR3 length is 15 residues. The germline V gene has CDR1 MDHEN and CDR2 SYDVKM. The CDR3, as DNA: TGTGCCAGCAGTCCCGACAGGGGGCTTCGGGGTGGCTACACCTTC. This codes for CASSPDRGLRGGYTF.

The chain links TRBV5-6 to TRBJ2-3; 9 bases match TRBD2. Germline CDR1 is SGHDT and CDR2 is YYEEEE. V gave up 4 bases and J gave up 3 bases; unmatched junction bases: 3. This CDR3 is 14 amino acids long. CDR3 sequence reads: CASSGLAGTDTQYF. Written as DNA, the CDR3 is TGTGCCAGCAGCGGCCTAGCGGGGACAGATACGCAGTATTTT. The complete variable domain, with remaining parts taken from reference TRBV5-6 and TRBJ2-3, reads DAGVTQSPTHLIKTRGQQVTLRCSPKSGHDTVSWYQQALGQGPQFIFQYYEEEERQRGNFPDRFSGHQFPNYSSELNVNALLLGDSALYLCASSGLAGTDTQYFGPGTRLTVL.

The V and J genes are TRBV6-1 and TRBJ1-2, with D maybe TRBD1 (5 bases). CDR1 is MNHNS, CDR2 SASEGT, per germline. Trimming pared 6 bases from V and 7 bases from J, leaving 21 bases between. The CDR3 is 15 amino acids. The CDR3 sequence is CASRLLTASPGGYTF. The CDR3 region has the DNA TGTGCCAGCAGACTACTGACAGCCTCTCCCGGTGGCTACACCTTC.

The chain has TRBV7-2 and TRBJ2-1; no firm D call. This CDR3 comprises 13 residues. Germline CDR1 SGHTA, CDR2 FQGNSA. V was pared by 7 bases and J by 3 bases, with 10 bases between. The CDR3 spells CASTFRVYNEQFF. The DNA of the CDR3 is TGTGCCAGCACCTTTAGGGTCTACAATGAGCAGTTCTTC.

The V and J genes are TRBV2 and TRBJ1-1; TRBD1 agrees at 7 bases. From germline, CDR1 is SNHLY and CDR2 FYNNEI. The CDR3 length is 11 residues. The V segment lost 6 bases and the J segment 8 bases; nucleotides outside the gene matches: 3. CDR3 protein: CASRRDSEAFF. Written as DNA, the CDR3 is TGTGCCAGCAGGAGGGACAGCGAAGCTTTCTTT.

This clone came up a few times. The V and J genes are TRBV7-3 and TRBJ2-2, with 8 bases lining up with TRBD1. The CDR3 runs to 15 residues. V lost 5 bases and J lost 1; bases outside the gene matches: 3. In germline, CDR1 is SGHTA, CDR2 FQGTGA. Here the CDR3 reads CASSPGTGNTGELFF. CDR3 nucleotide sequence: TGTGCCAGCAGCCCCGGGACAGGGAACACCGGGGAGCTGTTTTTT.

This clone was seen only a few times. The chain is built from TRBV6-5 and TRBJ2-7, with 8 bases matching TRBD1. CDR3 length: 12 amino acids. The ends lost 6 bases at V and 7 bases at J; junction bases unmatched: 5. Germline V CDR1 and CDR2: MNHEY, SVGAGI. The CDR3 DNA is TGTGCCAGCAGAGGACAGGGCTTAGAGCAGTACTTC. This codes for CASRGQGLEQYF.

V is TRBV15 and J is TRBJ2-7, with unresolved D. CDR3 length: 13 amino acids. Between the trimmed V and J ends, which lost 0 bases and 3 bases, there was a span of 6 bases. CDR1 LNHNV and CDR2 YYDKDF come from the germline V gene (reference sequence). CDR3 coding DNA: TGTGCCACCAGCAGAGATGCGAGCTACGAGCAGTACTTC. It is translated as CATSRDASYEQYF.

This chain connects TRBV10-3 to TRBJ2-5; the D is unclear. V was shortened by 11 bases and J by 5 bases, with 12 bases between the two germline ends. The CDR3 sequence is 11 residues long. Germline lookup yields CDR1 ENHRY and CDR2 SYGVKD. This chain's CDR3 is CALVRRETQYF. In DNA form, the CDR3 reads TGTGCCCTAGTACGAAGGGAGACCCAGTACTTC.

The chain carries TRBV27 and TRBJ1-2, with no clear D. CDR3 length: 13 residues. The germline V gene encodes CDR1 MNHEY and CDR2 SMNVEV (reference sequence). The V end was cut by 2 bases, the J end by 0 bases, with 4 bases between. The CDR3 region has the DNA TGTGCCAGCAGTTTAATCCCTAACTATGGCTACACCTTC. It translates to CASSLIPNYGYTF.

The V call is TRBV7-9, the J call TRBJ2-7; weak D call: TRBD2 (5 bases). V lost 3 bases and J 2 bases, leaving 11 bases between the germline ends. Germline assignment: CDR1 SEHNR and CDR2 FQNEAQ (reference sequence). The CDR3 has 14 amino acids. The CDR3 is CASSLVALAYEQYF. CDR3 sequence (DNA): TGTGCCAGCAGCTTGGTAGCGTTGGCCTACGAGCAGTACTTC.

This clone was recorded a few times. The genes are TRBV25-1 and TRBJ1-1; D is uncertain. The V end lost 4 bases, the J end lost 9 bases, and 15 bases lay between the germline ends. CDR3 length equals 13 residues. CDR1 and CDR2 from the germline V gene are MGHDK and SYGVNS. The CDR3 sequence: CASSGITLEKAFF. In nucleotides, the CDR3 is TGTGCCAGCAGTGGGATCACCTTGGAGAAAGCTTTCTTT.

This rearrangement joins TRBV7-7 to TRBJ2-2; D gene unclear. Trimming left V 5 bases short and J 8 bases short, with 12 bases between. This CDR3 contains 13 residues. Germline-derived CDR1 and CDR2 are SSHAT and FNYEAQ (reference sequence). Here the CDR3 DNA reads TGTGCCAGCAGCCCTAACACGGAGGGGGAGCTGTTTTTT. Translating it yields CASSPNTEGELFF.

This clone occurred a few times. This rearrangement joins TRBV10-3 to TRBJ2-7; D gene ambiguous. Trimming stripped 10 bases from V and 1 base from J, with 14 bases between. CDR1 and CDR2 from the germline V gene are ENHRY and SYGVKD. The CDR3 has 13 residues. CDR3 in DNA: TGTGCCACCGCGGAAAGGCAGTCCTACGAGCAGTACTTC. Encoded protein: CATAERQSYEQYF.

This clone showed up just a few times. The J gene is TRBJ2-3, the V gene TRBV11-3; 9 bases agree with TRBD1. Germline V gene data show CDR1 as SGHNT and CDR2 as YENEEA. This CDR3 has 13 residues. V trimming: 6 bases; J trimming: 5 bases; junction bases outside the gene matches: 3. The CDR3 DNA reads as TGTGCCAGCAGGGGACAGGGAGAAGATACGCAGTATTTT. Translating it yields CASRGQGEDTQYF.

The genes are TRBV10-3 and TRBJ2-5, with 7 bases that match TRBD1. Trimming at V came to 6 bases and at J to 1 base, leaving 5 bases not matched to a gene. Germline-derived CDR1 and CDR2 are ENHRY and SYGVKD. This CDR3 is 14 amino acids long. DNA for the CDR3: TGTGCCATCAGGGGGGACAGAGTCCAAGAGACCCAGTACTTC. Translating gives CAIRGDRVQETQYF.

CDR3 nucleotide sequence: TGCGCCAGCAGCTTTTTATCGGACAGTGGGGGAAGCGGCTACACCTTC. This sequence encodes CASSFLSDSGGSGYTF. The J gene is TRBJ1-2, the V gene TRBV5-1, with D perhaps matching TRBD1 (6 bases). The CDR3 contains 16 residues. Trimming took 2 bases from V and 8 from J, leaving 22 bases between them. Germline V gene sequence: CDR1 SGHRS, CDR2 YFSETQ.

The CDR3 DNA follows: TGTGCCAGCAGTTTCTCTTATAGGGACGGCAATCAGCCCCAGCATTTT. Translating gives CASSFSYRDGNQPQHF. The chain couples TRBV27 to TRBJ1-5, with a possible D match to TRBD1 (5 bases). The V end was cut by 3 bases, the J end by 2 bases, with 14 bases between. The CDR3 consists of 16 residues. Germline V CDR1 and CDR2: MNHEY, SMNVEV (reference sequence).

This chain connects TRBV2 to TRBJ1-2; TRBD1 aligns across 9 bases. The V and J ends lost 2 bases and 5 bases, in that order; junction bases with no gene match: 12. CDR3 length equals 17 residues. Germline V gene lookup returns CDR1 SNHLY and CDR2 FYNNEI. In DNA form, the CDR3 reads TGTGCCAGCAGTGAATTTAGGGGTGTTGGGACAGGGTATGGCTACACCTTC. Translation gives CASSEFRGVGTGYGYTF.

Concerning this clone itself: The same CDR3 arises from other DNA sequences in this sample as well. This chain uses TRBV10-1 with TRBJ2-6; D gene ambiguous. Trimming took 8 bases from V and 1 from J, leaving 6 bases between them. CDR3 length equals 13 residues. Germline V lookup: CDR1 WNHNN, CDR2 SYGVQD (reference sequence). In nucleotides, the CDR3 is TGCGCCAGCTCCGGGTCTGGGGCCAACGTCCTGACTTTC. The encoded protein is CASSGSGANVLTF.

V is TRBV5-1 and J is TRBJ2-5; TRBD2 matches 8 bases. Germline V gene data show CDR1 as SGHRS and CDR2 as YFSETQ. The trim removed 0 bases at V and 3 bases at J, leaving 10 bases unmatched. The CDR3 is 17 amino acids. In DNA form, the CDR3 reads TGCGCCAGCAGCTTGGTGTATGGCGGGGGGCCCAAAGAGACCCAGTACTTC. Its translation: CASSLVYGGGPKETQYF.

The CDR3 nucleotides read TGTGCCAGCAGTTCTCCACATCGAACTTATGAGCAGTTCTTC. Its protein product is CASSSPHRTYEQFF. The chain has TRBV6-5 and TRBJ2-1; D is unresolved. The CDR3 extends over 14 amino acids. Germline-derived CDR1 and CDR2 are MNHEY and SVGAGI. V was clipped by 4 bases and J by 8 bases, with 15 bases between them.

This sequence joins TRBV5-1 and TRBJ2-1, with D perhaps matching TRBD1 or TRBD2 (5 bases each). V was trimmed by 6 bases and J by 0 bases, leaving 13 bases between them. The CDR3 length is 15 residues. The germline V gene has CDR1 SGHRS and CDR2 YFSETQ. The CDR3 protein is CASKSGGLSYNEQFF. The DNA of the CDR3 is TGCGCCAGCAAAAGTGGGGGTCTCTCCTACAATGAGCAGTTCTTC.

The rearrangement joins TRBV30 to TRBJ2-7; D gene ambiguous. The CDR3 loop spans 14 amino acids. Deletions cut 2 bases from V and 5 bases from J, with 16 bases between. Germline V gene lookup returns CDR1 GTSNPN and CDR2 SVGIG (reference sequence). In DNA, the CDR3 is TGTGCCTGGAGTAATATGGGTAGGGCCCACGAGCAGTACTTC. As protein: CAWSNMGRAHEQYF.

The genes are TRBV6-5 and TRBJ2-3; TRBD1 might be the D (6 bases). This CDR3 is 14 amino acids long. V was cut by 5 bases and J by 3 bases, with 12 bases left in between. Germline-derived CDR1 and CDR2 are MNHEY and SVGAGI. This CDR3 reads CASSGAGTTDTQYF. CDR3 in DNA: TGTGCCAGCAGTGGGGCCGGGACAACAGATACGCAGTATTTT.